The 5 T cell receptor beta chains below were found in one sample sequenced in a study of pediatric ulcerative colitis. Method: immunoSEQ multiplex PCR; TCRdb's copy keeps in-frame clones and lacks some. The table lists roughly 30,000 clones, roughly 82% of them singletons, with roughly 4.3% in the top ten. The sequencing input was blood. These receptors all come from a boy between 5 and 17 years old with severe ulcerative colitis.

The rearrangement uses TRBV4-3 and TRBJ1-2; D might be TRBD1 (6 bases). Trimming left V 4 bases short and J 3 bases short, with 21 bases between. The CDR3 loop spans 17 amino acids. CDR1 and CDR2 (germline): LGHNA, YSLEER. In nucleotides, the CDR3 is TGCGCCAGCAGCCGCGCAGGGGAGATAAGCCGCGACTATGGCTACACCTTC. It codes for CASSRAGEISRDYGYTF.

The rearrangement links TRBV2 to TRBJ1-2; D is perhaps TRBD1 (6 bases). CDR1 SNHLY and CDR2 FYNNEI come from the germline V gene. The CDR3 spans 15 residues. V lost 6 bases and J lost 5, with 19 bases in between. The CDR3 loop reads CASRGPGGRGYGYTF. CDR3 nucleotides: TGTGCCAGCAGGGGCCCGGGGGGGCGAGGATATGGCTACACCTTC.

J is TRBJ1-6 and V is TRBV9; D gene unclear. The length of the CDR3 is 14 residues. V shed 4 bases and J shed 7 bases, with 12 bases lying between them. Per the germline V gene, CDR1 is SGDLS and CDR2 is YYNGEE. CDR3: CASSPTSVNSPLHF. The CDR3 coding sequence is TGTGCCAGCAGCCCTACCTCAGTGAATTCACCCCTCCACTTT.

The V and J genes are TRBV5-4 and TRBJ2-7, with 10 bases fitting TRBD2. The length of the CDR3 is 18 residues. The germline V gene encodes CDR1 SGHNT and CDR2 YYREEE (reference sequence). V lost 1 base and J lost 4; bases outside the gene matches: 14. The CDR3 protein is CASSLSASGGISYYEQYF. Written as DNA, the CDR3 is TGTGCCAGCAGCTTGAGTGCTAGCGGGGGAATATCTTATTACGAGCAGTACTTC.

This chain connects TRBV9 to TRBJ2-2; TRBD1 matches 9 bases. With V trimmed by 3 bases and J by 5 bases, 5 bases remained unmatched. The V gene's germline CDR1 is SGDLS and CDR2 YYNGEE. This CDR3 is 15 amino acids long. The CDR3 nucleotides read TGTGCCAGCAGCGAGGGGACAGGGCGAACCGGGGAGCTGTTTTTT. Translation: CASSEGTGRTGELFF. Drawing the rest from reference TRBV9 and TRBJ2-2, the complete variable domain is DSGVTQTPKHLITATGQRVTLRCSPRSGDLSVYWYQQSLDQGLQFLIQYYNGEERAKGNILERFSAQQFPDLHSELNLSSLELGDSALYFCASSEGTGRTGELFFGEGSRLTVL.